Listed below are T cell receptor beta chains from one sample, sequenced in a study of blood T cell repertoires in COVID-19. Libraries were prepared by immunoSEQ multiplex PCR; TCRdb keeps only in-frame clonotypes and omits some of them. The repertoire holds some 180,000 clones, approximately 90% seen once, with under 6.5% in the top ten. The sample consisted of peripheral blood. The source is a man in his forties with active or convalescent COVID-19. Each CDR3 is given with its conserved first and last residue. Each record gives: clone size, J gene, V gene, D gene, CDR3 DNA, CDR3 protein. D genes are given only for firm matches. Part of the rows lack a size; the others show once, few, many or a class for expanded clones.

size: NA; J: TRBJ1-4; V: TRBV18; D: TRBD1; DNA: TGTGCCAGCTCAGCCCGGGACAGTAATGAAAAACTGTTTTTT; CDR3: CASSARDSNEKLFF
size: NA; J: TRBJ1-1; V: TRBV30; D: TRBD1; DNA: TGTGCCTGGAGACCTACCCACAGGGGGCGGATGAACACTGAAGCTTTCTTT; CDR3: CAWRPTHRGRMNTEAFF
size: NA; J: TRBJ1-4; V: TRBV9; D: NA; DNA: TGTGCCAGCAGCGTAGCCGGTAATGAAAAACTGTTTTTT; CDR3: CASSVAGNEKLFF
size: NA; J: TRBJ2-1; V: TRBV3-1/TRBV3-2; D: TRBD2; DNA: TGTGCCAGCAGCCCGAGAAGCGGGACTTACAATGAGCAGTTCTTC; CDR3: CASSPRSGTYNEQFF
size: NA; J: TRBJ2-5; V: TRBV12-5; D: NA; DNA: TGTGCTAGTGGCGATATACTAGGGGAGACCCAGTACTTC; CDR3: CASGDILGETQYF
size: NA; J: TRBJ1-1; V: TRBV27; D: NA; DNA: TGTGCCAGCAGTTTCCAGGGGACTGAAGCTTTCTTT; CDR3: CASSFQGTEAFF
size: NA; J: TRBJ2-3; V: TRBV5-1; D: TRBD2; DNA: TGCGCCAGCAGGATAGCGGGGGGTGACACAGATACGCAGTATTTT; CDR3: CASRIAGGDTDTQYF
size: NA; J: TRBJ2-5; V: TRBV5-6; D: TRBD1; DNA: TGTGCCAGCCGCTCTTACAGGGGAGAGACCCAGTACTTC; CDR3: CASRSYRGETQYF
size: NA; J: TRBJ1-6; V: TRBV11-2; D: NA; DNA: TGTGCCAGCAGCTTTAGTAGGGGTGATAATTCACCCCTCCACTTT; CDR3: CASSFSRGDNSPLHF
size: NA; J: TRBJ2-2; V: TRBV12-5; D: TRBD1; DNA: TGTGCTAGTGGTTTGGGGACAGGGCCCACCGGGGAGCTGTTTTTT; CDR3: CASGLGTGPTGELFF
size: NA; J: TRBJ2-1; V: TRBV2; D: TRBD2; DNA: TGTGCCAGCAGAAGGACTAGCGTTGGTGAGCAGTTCTTC; CDR3: CASRRTSVGEQFF
size: NA; J: TRBJ1-5; V: TRBV10-3; D: NA; DNA: TGTGCGTCAGGGAAGAGTAGCAATCAGCCCCAGCATTTT; CDR3: CASGKSSNQPQHF
size: NA; J: TRBJ1-1; V: TRBV30; D: NA; DNA: TGTGCCTGGAGCTCTAACACAGGAAACCCGCGAGAAGCTTTCTTT; CDR3: CAWSSNTGNPREAFF
size: NA; J: TRBJ1-2; V: TRBV27; D: NA; DNA: TGTGCCAGCAGTTATGGGGCAGGGTATGGCTACACCTTC; CDR3: CASSYGAGYGYTF
size: once; J: TRBJ1-1; V: TRBV4-2; D: NA; DNA: TGTGCCAGCAGCCAAGGGCAGTGGAACACTGAAGCTTTCTTT; CDR3: CASSQGQWNTEAFF
size: NA; J: TRBJ2-3; V: TRBV27; D: TRBD2; DNA: TGTGCCAGCAGTCTCACGGGACTAGCGGGACTAATTAGCACAGATACGCAGTATTTT; CDR3: CASSLTGLAGLISTDTQYF
size: NA; J: TRBJ2-5; V: TRBV28; D: NA; DNA: TGTGCCAGCAGTCCCCGACCGGAGGCCCAGTACTTC; CDR3: CASSPRPEAQYF
size: once; J: TRBJ1-1; V: TRBV12-3/TRBV12-4; D: NA; DNA: TGTGCCAGCAGAAGCCCCCCTGAAGCTTTCTTT; CDR3: CASRSPPEAFF
size: NA; J: TRBJ2-7; V: TRBV18; D: TRBD1; DNA: TGTGCCAGCTCACGTACCGGGACAGGGATCGACGAGCAGTACTTC; CDR3: CASSRTGTGIDEQYF
size: NA; J: TRBJ2-5; V: TRBV3-1/TRBV3-2; D: TRBD2; DNA: TGTGCCAGCAGCTCGAGCGGGAGTGAAGAGACCCAGTACTTC; CDR3: CASSSSGSEETQYF
size: NA; J: TRBJ2-1; V: TRBV27; D: TRBD1; DNA: TGTGCCAGCAGTTTCTTGGGACAGGGGATGAATGAGCAGTTCTTC; CDR3: CASSFLGQGMNEQFF
size: NA; J: TRBJ2-1; V: TRBV7-2; D: TRBD1; DNA: TGTGCCAGCAGCTTCTCCGGGACAGGGGTTGAGCAGTTCTTC; CDR3: CASSFSGTGVEQFF
size: NA; J: TRBJ2-1; V: TRBV10-3; D: TRBD2; DNA: TGTGCCATCAGTGGGCTAGCGGGAGGGAGCTCCTACAATGAGCAGTTCTTC; CDR3: CAISGLAGGSSYNEQFF
size: NA; J: TRBJ2-3; V: TRBV5-1; D: TRBD2; DNA: TGCGCCAGCAGCTTGGGACTAGCGGGGGGACCCCGGGTAGATACGCAGTATTTT; CDR3: CASSLGLAGGPRVDTQYF
size: NA; J: TRBJ1-6; V: TRBV4-1; D: NA; DNA: TGCGCCAGCAGCCAAGAAACCTTAATCGAAGCATCACCCCTCCACTTT; CDR3: CASSQETLIEASPLHF
size: NA; J: TRBJ2-7; V: TRBV19; D: TRBD1; DNA: TGTGCCAGTGGAATACCGACAGGGGGGGTTTCCGAGCAGTACTTC; CDR3: CASGIPTGGVSEQYF
size: NA; J: TRBJ2-6; V: TRBV7-2; D: NA; DNA: TGTGCCAGCAGCTTAGCCGCCCAGTACGGCGGTGGGGCCAACGTCCTGACTTTC; CDR3: CASSLAAQYGGGANVLTF
size: NA; J: TRBJ2-5; V: TRBV7-2; D: TRBD2; DNA: TGTGCCAGCAGCTTAGCGGGACTAGCGGGGGGCGGACAAGAGACCCAGTACTTC; CDR3: CASSLAGLAGGGQETQYF
size: NA; J: TRBJ2-1; V: TRBV5-4; D: TRBD2; DNA: TGTGCCAGCCGGAAGGCTAGCGGGGACTACAATGAGCAGTTCTTC; CDR3: CASRKASGDYNEQFF
size: NA; J: TRBJ1-1; V: TRBV6-5; D: TRBD1; DNA: TGTGCCAGTGAGATACAGGGGGCCCTATCGCTTGAAGCTTTCTTT; CDR3: CASEIQGALSLEAFF